A single sample gave rise to the 20 T cell receptor beta chains below, sequenced in a study of blood T cell repertoires in COVID-19. The method was immunoSEQ multiplex PCR; TCRdb's version includes in-frame clones alone and lacks a portion of them. The sample consists of 200,000 to 300,000 clones, roughly 76% of them appearing once. The sequenced material came from peripheral blood. These receptors were taken from a woman aged 80 or over with COVID-19, enrolled during active disease.

This chain connects TRBV6-5 to TRBJ1-1; D remains ambiguous. Germline assignment: CDR1 MNHEY and CDR2 SVGAGI. The V gene lost 5 bases and the J gene lost 2 bases, with 12 bases spanning the gap. The CDR3 is made up of 14 amino acids. CDR3 bases: TGTGCCAGCAGTATACGGACTGTAAACACTGAAGCTTTCTTT. This translates into CASSIRTVNTEAFF.

The chain links TRBV10-3 to TRBJ2-7; 9 bases line up with TRBD1. Germline loops: CDR1 ENHRY, CDR2 SYGVKD. The junction had 4 bases not matched to a gene; V was cut back by 0 bases and J by 4 bases. This CDR3 has 15 residues. CDR3 sequence: CAISESDRGRYEQYF. As DNA, the CDR3 is TGTGCCATCAGTGAGTCGGACAGGGGCCGATACGAGCAGTACTTC.

J is TRBJ2-3 and V is TRBV11-3, with 8 bases lining up with TRBD2. CDR1 and CDR2 (germline): SGHNT, YENEEA. Germline trimming cut 5 bases from V and 4 bases from J; bases unmatched to any gene: 8. The CDR3 spans 15 residues. The CDR3 nucleotides are TGTGCCAGCAGCCCCGGGACTAGTATAGCAGATACGCAGTATTTT. Translated: CASSPGTSIADTQYF.

The chain uses TRBV9 and TRBJ1-1; D is perhaps TRBD1 (5 bases). The CDR3 has 13 amino acids. The V end lost 3 bases, the J end lost 7 bases, and 13 bases lay between the germline ends. Germline loops: CDR1 SGDLS, CDR2 YYNGEE. The CDR3 DNA reads TGTGCCAGCAGCGCCGGGGGAACAGGTGAAGCTTTCTTT. It translates to CASSAGGTGEAFF.

V gene TRBV6-5 combines with J gene TRBJ1-1; D gene unclear. Germline CDR1 and CDR2: MNHEY and SVGAGI. The CDR3 contains 10 residues. Trimming shortened V by 11 bases and J by 4 bases, and 8 bases separated the two germline ends. The CDR3 DNA reads TGTGCCGTGGCCCGCACTGAAGCTTTCTTT. This gives the protein CAVARTEAFF.

This clone appeared many times. V is TRBV11-2 and J is TRBJ1-1; D is ambiguous. This CDR3 has 13 residues. V was shortened by 1 base and J by 1 base, with 4 bases between the two germline ends. CDR1 is SGHAT and CDR2 is FQNNGV in the germline V gene. The CDR3 DNA reads TGTGCCAGCAGCTTAGCACAGAACACTGAAGCTTTCTTT. Protein sequence: CASSLAQNTEAFF.

The J gene is TRBJ2-7, the V gene TRBV3-1 (or the pseudogene TRBV3-2), with no clear D. This CDR3 is built from 12 residues. V lost 1 base to trimming and J lost 3 bases, with 4 bases between them. CDR1 is LGHDT and CDR2 is YNNKEL in the germline V gene (reference sequence). The CDR3: CASSQGIYEQYF. In nucleotides, the CDR3 is TGTGCCAGCAGCCAAGGTATCTACGAGCAGTACTTC.

The CDR3 loop reads CASSQRGGSGNTIYF. The CDR3 bases are TGTGCCAGCAGCCAAAGGGGGGGCTCTGGAAACACCATATATTTT. J is TRBJ1-3 and V is TRBV3-1 (or the pseudogene TRBV3-2), with a possible D match to TRBD1 (6 bases). CDR1 is LGHDT, CDR2 YNNKEL, per germline (reference sequence). The ends were cut back, 2 bases at V and 0 bases at J, with 8 bases in the middle. The CDR3 has 15 amino acids.

This clone was counted a few times. CDR3 amino acids: CATDRGGLNTIYF. The CDR3 DNA sequence: TGTGCCACGGACAGGGGAGGTCTAAACACCATATATTTT. This chain connects TRBV19 to TRBJ1-3, with 9 bases identical to TRBD1. CDR1 is LNHDA, CDR2 SQIVND, per germline (reference sequence). J lost 6 bases, V lost 10 bases, and 7 bases had no gene match. This CDR3 comprises 13 residues. Combining the CDR3 with reference TRBV19 and TRBJ1-3 gives the whole variable domain DGGITQSPKYLFRKEGQNVTLSCEQNLNHDAMYWYRQDPGQGLRLIYYSQIVNDFQKGDIAEGYSVSREKKESFPLTVTSAQKNPTAFYLCATDRGGLNTIYFGEGSWLTVV.

This clone came up once. The chain couples TRBV6-2 or TRBV6-3 to TRBJ2-2; 11 nucleotides align to TRBD1. This CDR3 has 18 residues. J lost 1 base, V lost 5 bases, and 9 bases had no gene match. Germline CDR1 and CDR2: MNHEY and SVGEGT. In nucleotides, the CDR3 is TGTGCCAGCAGTACCGGACAGGGGGCGACCCAGAACACCGGGGAGCTGTTTTTT. The encoded protein is CASSTGQGATQNTGELFF.

V and J are TRBV7-9 and TRBJ1-1, with D perhaps matching TRBD1 (6 bases). Trimming took 0 bases from V and 6 from J, leaving 11 bases between them. There are 14 residues in the CDR3. The germline CDR1 and CDR2 sequences are SEHNR and FQNEAQ (reference sequence). In nucleotides, the CDR3 is TGTGCCAGCAGCTTAGCACAGGGAAGGCCTGAAGCTTTCTTT. Encoded protein: CASSLAQGRPEAFF.

The chain carries TRBV7-2 and TRBJ2-2; D ambiguous. Trimming cost V 5 bases and J 1 base, with 8 bases left between them. The CDR3 is 14 amino acids. Germline V gene sequence: CDR1 SGHTA, CDR2 FQGNSA. CDR3 sequence (DNA): TGTGCCAGCAGCCCCCGAGGGAACACCGGGGAGCTGTTTTTT. Its translation is CASSPRGNTGELFF.

In this sample, this clone turned up a few times. The chain links TRBV6-5 to TRBJ1-2; the D is unclear. The CDR3 has 14 amino acids. Trimming cost V 6 bases and J 6 bases, with 17 bases left between them. From germline, CDR1 is MNHEY and CDR2 SVGAGI. DNA of the CDR3: TGTGCCAGCAGAGCAGAGGCCCAGCCCCATGGCTACACCTTC. Residues: CASRAEAQPHGYTF.

This clone was seen more than once but under ten times. The chain is built from TRBV2 and TRBJ1-2; D may be TRBD1 (5 bases). Germline V gene sequence: CDR1 SNHLY, CDR2 FYNNEI. The CDR3 has 15 residues. V was shortened by 6 bases and J by 0 bases, with 14 bases between the two germline ends. In DNA form, the CDR3 reads TGTGCCAGCAGCGAATCCGGGGACTCTAACTATGGCTACACCTTC. Its protein is CASSESGDSNYGYTF.

The chain has TRBV3-1 (or the pseudogene TRBV3-2) and TRBJ1-3; D gene uncertain. Germline V gene data show CDR1 as LGHDT and CDR2 as YNNKEL (reference sequence). Trimming removed 4 bases at V and 0 bases at J, with 13 bases between. The CDR3 has 16 residues. CDR3 amino acids: CASSPIVPSSGNTIYF. CDR3 nucleotide sequence: TGTGCCAGCAGCCCGATCGTTCCGAGCTCTGGAAACACCATATATTTT.

The chain links TRBV4-1 to TRBJ1-1, with 8 bases fitting TRBD1. V shed 1 base, J shed 4 bases, and the junction held 8 bases outside the gene matches. The CDR3 is made up of 16 amino acids. Germline assignment: CDR1 MGHRA and CDR2 YSYEKL. The CDR3 DNA is TGCGCCAGCAGCCAAGTACAGGGGGGAGGGGGCACTGAAGCTTTCTTT. It yields the protein CASSQVQGGGGTEAFF.

V gene TRBV6-5 combines with J gene TRBJ1-2, with 7 bases lining up with TRBD1. The CDR3 is 14 amino acids. The V segment lost 5 bases and the J segment 4 bases; nucleotides outside the gene matches: 7. Looked up from germline, CDR1 is MNHEY and CDR2 is SVGAGI. The CDR3 DNA sequence: TGTGCCAGCAGTCCAGATCGGACAGGCTATGGCTACACCTTC. Its protein is CASSPDRTGYGYTF.

The V and J genes are TRBV28 and TRBJ2-1; no clear D. Trimming stripped 5 bases from V and 8 bases from J, with 16 bases between. Germline V gene data show CDR1 as MDHEN and CDR2 as SYDVKM. The CDR3 covers 14 residues. The CDR3 DNA reads TGTGCCAGCAGTGCCCCCTCGGATAGCCATGAGCAGTTCTTC. Amino acids: CASSAPSDSHEQFF. The variable domain in full, completed from reference TRBV28 and TRBJ2-1, reads DVKVTQSSRYLVKRTGEKVFLECVQDMDHENMFWYRQDPGLGLRLIYFSYDVKMKEKGDIPEGYSVSREKKERFSLILESASTNQTSMYLCASSAPSDSHEQFFGPGTRLTVL.

This clone was detected only once. J is TRBJ2-1 and V is TRBV7-8; maybe TRBD2 (6 bases). The CDR3 has 13 amino acids. Deletions cut 1 base from V and 7 bases from J, with 8 bases between. In germline, CDR1 is SGHVS, CDR2 FQNEAQ. CDR3 DNA sequence: TGTGCCAGCAGCTTAGGGGGAGGAAATGAGCAGTTCTTC. It specifies CASSLGGGNEQFF.

Turning to this clone: No DNA is shown, since the ends of the CDR3 on it are uncertain; the CDR3 is the one TCRdb lists. The chain joins TRBV21-1 to TRBJ2-6; the table calls TRBD2, which could not be checked here. TRBV21-1 is a documented pseudogene. The CDR3 extends over 22 residues, inclusive of both ends. The CDR3 protein is CASSKALVGLGSGGSGANVLTF.